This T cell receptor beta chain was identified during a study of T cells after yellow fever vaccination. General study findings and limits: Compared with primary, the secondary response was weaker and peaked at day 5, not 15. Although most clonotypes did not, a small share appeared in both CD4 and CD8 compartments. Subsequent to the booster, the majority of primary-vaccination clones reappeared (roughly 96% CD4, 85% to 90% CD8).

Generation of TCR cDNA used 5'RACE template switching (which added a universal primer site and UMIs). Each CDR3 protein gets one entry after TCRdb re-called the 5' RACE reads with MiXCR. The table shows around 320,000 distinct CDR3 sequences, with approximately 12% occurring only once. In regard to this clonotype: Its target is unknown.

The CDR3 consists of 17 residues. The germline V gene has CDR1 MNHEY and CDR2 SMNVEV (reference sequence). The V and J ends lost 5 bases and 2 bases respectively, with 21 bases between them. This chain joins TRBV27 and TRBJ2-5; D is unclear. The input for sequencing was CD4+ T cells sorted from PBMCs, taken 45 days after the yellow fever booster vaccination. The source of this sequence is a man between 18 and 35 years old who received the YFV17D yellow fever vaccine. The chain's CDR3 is CASSPYKDPRVQETQYF. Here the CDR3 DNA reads TGTGCCAGCAGTCCTTACAAGGACCCAAGAGTGCAAGAGACCCAGTACTTC.